This TCR beta chain was sequenced during a study of metastatic and nonmetastatic thyroid tumors. Study summary: Repertoire data that came from the blood and tumor or nodule tissue of malignant and benign thyroid patients were compared.

Patients underwent thyroid surgery, and none had received any treatment before it. The ends were cut back, 0 bases at V and 0 bases at J, with 9 bases in the middle. CDR3 size: 15 residues. Germline V gene sequence: CDR1 DFQATT, CDR2 SNEGSKA (reference sequence). The authors' processing: A papillary thyroid cancer distant-metastasis classifier was built from CDR3 differences across clinicopathological groups. TCRdb re-called the PCR reads through MiXCR. The V and J calls shown here were made by TCRdb, not taken from the authors' results. The data hold about 15,000 clones, with around 25% observed a single time. Points from the study as a whole: Patients with malignant thyroid tumors reportedly had significantly higher TCR beta diversity than those with benign nodules, in blood and tumor.

This clone was counted at least ten times. The antigen is unknown. Sequencing used tumor tissue. The rearrangement links TRBV20-1 to TRBJ2-1; D gene uncertain. This receptor was obtained from a female donor with papillary thyroid cancer or a benign thyroid nodule (not recorded which). Some clones in this sample may be carry-over from other donors' samples. The CDR3 loop reads CSARDPGASYNEQFF. CDR3 nucleotide sequence: TGCAGTGCTAGAGATCCTGGCGCCTCCTACAATGAGCAGTTCTTC.